The clone carrying this T cell receptor (beta chain) was seen more than once but under ten times. The data derive from a study of T-cell reconstitution after alpha-beta-depleted transplantation in children. It was with unique molecular identifiers that the TCRbeta library was prepared. One entry per CDR3 protein results from TCRdb running MiXCR on the PCR reads. Of 200,000 to 250,000 distinct CDR3 sequences in the sample, approximately 12% are singletons; the top ten hold about 2.6%. Sequenced material: PBMCs from the stem cell graft donor, taken from the stem cell graft. The clonotype was recovered from a human donor who donated a stem cell graft to a child with acute lymphoblastic leukemia.

The CDR3 sequence: CASSNTGVGANVLTF. Here the CDR3 DNA reads TGCGCCAGCAGCAATACAGGGGTCGGGGCCAACGTCCTGACTTTC. The rearrangement uses TRBV5-1 and TRBJ2-6; TRBD1 aligns across 7 bases. Germline-derived CDR1 and CDR2 are SGHRS and YFSETQ. The CDR3 totals 15 residues. J gave up 4 bases and V 4 bases, and 5 bases lay outside the gene matches.